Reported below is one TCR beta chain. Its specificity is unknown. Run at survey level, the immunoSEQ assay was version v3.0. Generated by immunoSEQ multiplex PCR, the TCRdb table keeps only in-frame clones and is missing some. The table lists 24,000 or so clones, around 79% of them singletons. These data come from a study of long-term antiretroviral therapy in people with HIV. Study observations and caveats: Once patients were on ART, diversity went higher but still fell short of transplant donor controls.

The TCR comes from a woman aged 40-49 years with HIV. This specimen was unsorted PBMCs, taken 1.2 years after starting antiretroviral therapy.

In DNA form, the CDR3 reads TGCGCCAGCAGCTTGGGACAGGGAAGGGAAAAACTGTTTTTT. Protein sequence: CASSLGQGREKLFF. The chain is built from TRBV5-1 and TRBJ1-4, with 7 bases matching TRBD1. Unmatched junction bases numbered 4, after V lost 0 bases and J lost 8 bases. CDR1 and CDR2 from the germline V gene are SGHRS and YFSETQ. The CDR3 is made up of 14 amino acids.